The text below deals with one T cell receptor (beta chain). The antigen is not known. Researchers report isolating at least 6 million PBMCs per sample. The sample belongs to a study of blood T cells in healthy people across ages. General study findings and limits: A roughly linear fall in TCR beta diversity per million T cells was seen with increasing age. Both naive CD4+ cell counts and diversity were greater in long-lived donors than in aged donors.

The CDR3 has 13 residues. Germline-derived CDR1 and CDR2 are MNHNS and SASEGT. Using a J-beta primer mix together with a sample-barcoded 5' primer, a second PCR was run for roughly 6 to 12 cycles. The template-switch adaptor was a 5' adaptor with 12 random nucleotides. It tagged each cDNA molecule. One entry per CDR3 protein results from TCRdb running MiXCR on the 5' RACE reads. Of about 1,500,000 distinct CDR3 sequences detected, 28% appear once; the ten largest clones hold less than 9.5%. This sequence was found in a woman younger than 45 in good health. Sequencing was performed on blood. This sequence joins TRBV6-1 and TRBJ2-5; 7 bases line up with TRBD2. The J call is in doubt because the DNA end fits TRBJ2-7 better. The CDR3, as DNA: TGTGCCAGCAGTGAAGGGGAGGGAGACGAGCAGTACTTC. It translates to CASSEGEGDEQYF.